These 16 T cell receptor beta chains came from one sample sequenced in a study of CD8+CD57+ T cells in acquired aplastic anemia. Patients picked for sequencing had shown CD8+CD57+ cell expansion detected by flow cytometry. Profiles of TCR beta VDJ and CDR3 were generated from a genomic DNA template. TCRdb reanalysed the reads using MiXCR and keeps one entry per CDR3 protein. The sample contains 250,000 to 300,000 distinct CDR3 sequences, roughly 61% of which appear only once. The sample was sorted CD4+, CD8+, or CD8+CD57+ T cells (not recorded which) from PBMCs. The receptors here all came from a human donor with aplastic anemia.

At least ten counts were recorded for this clonotype. The chain recombines TRBV9 with TRBJ1-2, with a weak D call TRBD1 (6 bases). Trimming removed 3 bases from V and 8 bases from J, with 17 bases in between. Germline CDR1 and CDR2: SGDLS and YYNGEE. The CDR3 length is 14 residues. In nucleotides, the CDR3 is TGTGCCAGCAGCGCAGGGGTCGGGTATATGGGCTACACCTTC. Protein: CASSAGVGYMGYTF.

This clonotype was counted a few times. CDR3 sequence reads: CASSEAPSWPPDEQFF. As DNA, the CDR3 is TGTGCCAGCAGTGAAGCTCCGTCGTGGCCTCCCGATGAGCAGTTCTTC. The chain uses TRBV6-1 and TRBJ2-1; no clear D gene. The CDR3 runs to 16 residues. Per the germline V gene, CDR1 is MNHNS and CDR2 is SASEGT. Trimming pared 0 bases from V and 8 bases from J, leaving 17 bases between.

The rearrangement links TRBV19 to TRBJ2-1; either TRBD1 or TRBD2 may fit D (5 bases each). V lost 3 bases and J lost 10, with 10 bases in between. CDR3 size: 12 residues. The germline V gene has CDR1 LNHDA and CDR2 SQIVND (reference sequence). This CDR3 is CASSMGRGEQFF. For the CDR3, the DNA is TGTGCCAGTAGTATGGGACGAGGAGAGCAGTTCTTC.

This clonotype is a singleton in its sample. This chain connects TRBV20-1 to TRBJ2-2, with TRBD2 as a possible D gene (6 bases). CDR1 is DFQATT, CDR2 SNEGSKA, per germline (reference sequence). CDR3 length: 14 amino acids. V dropped 7 bases and J dropped 0 bases, with 12 bases sitting between them. CDR3 bases: TGCAGTGTTCGGCGGGGCGCGAACACCGGGGAGCTGTTTTTT. Protein: CSVRRGANTGELFF.

The count of this clonotype is one. The gene calls are TRBV9 and TRBJ1-2; D is undetermined. Trimming stripped 5 bases from V and 0 bases from J, with 5 bases between. Per germline, CDR1 SGDLS and CDR2 YYNGEE. The CDR3 runs 12 residues. In DNA, the CDR3 is TGTGCCAGCAGTGGATCTAACTATGGCTACACCTTC. Translating it yields CASSGSNYGYTF.

The chain links TRBV2 to TRBJ2-7; D not resolved. CDR1 is SNHLY, CDR2 FYNNEI, per germline. The CDR3 is 13 amino acids. Trimming left V 10 bases short and J 3 bases short, with 16 bases between. CDR3 in amino acids: CAITPLVDYEQYF. The CDR3 DNA sequence: TGTGCCATCACCCCCCTCGTCGACTACGAGCAGTACTTC.

This rearrangement joins TRBV5-1 to TRBJ2-3; the D is unclear. Germline-derived CDR1 and CDR2 are SGHRS and YFSETQ. The CDR3 sequence is 15 residues long. Trimming shortened V by 1 base and J by 3 bases, and 12 bases separated the two germline ends. Written as DNA, the CDR3 is TGCGCCAGCAGCTTGCGAAGGTCCGGAACAGATACGCAGTATTTT. As protein: CASSLRRSGTDTQYF.

The chain links TRBV15 to TRBJ1-5; no clear D gene. V lost 0 bases, J lost 7 bases, and 13 bases lay in between. Germline CDR1 and CDR2: LNHNV and YYDKDF (reference sequence). This CDR3 is built from 15 residues. CDR3 in DNA: TGTGCCACCAGCAGAGATCAAGGGCGCTGGCAGCCCCAGCATTTT. This sequence encodes CATSRDQGRWQPQHF.

This clonotype was observed many times. The chain is built from TRBV4-1 and TRBJ2-3; 8 bases map to TRBD2. The CDR3 loop spans 17 amino acids. The germline V gene encodes CDR1 MGHRA and CDR2 YSYEKL. Losses at the gene ends were 2 bases for V and 0 bases for J; bases not matched to a gene: 7. CDR3 nucleotides: TGCGCCAGCAGCCAAAAGCGGGAGCTGACTAGCACAGATACGCAGTATTTT. It encodes CASSQKRELTSTDTQYF.

This clonotype was seen many times. The chain employs TRBV24-1 and TRBJ2-1; 9 nucleotides line up with TRBD2. The V segment lost 6 bases and the J segment 4 bases; nucleotides outside the gene matches: 3. The CDR3 has 14 amino acids. CDR1 KGHDR and CDR2 SFDVKD come from the germline V gene. The CDR3 loop reads CATSLAGLYNEQFF. The CDR3 DNA is TGTGCCACCAGTCTAGCGGGACTTTACAATGAGCAGTTCTTC.

This clonotype came up a few times. A much larger clone sits a single nucleotide away, making a read error possible. The chain combines TRBV5-1 with TRBJ2-5; D may correspond to TRBD1 or TRBD2 (5 bases each). Germline loops: CDR1 SGHRS, CDR2 YFSETQ. The CDR3 has 15 amino acids. As DNA, the CDR3 is TGCGCCGGCAGCTTTACGGGGCTTCTGGGAGAGACCCAGTACTTC. It translates to CAGSFTGLLGETQYF.

This chain connects TRBV7-9 to TRBJ2-7; D tentatively reads TRBD1 or TRBD2 (6 bases each). Germline V gives CDR1 SEHNR, CDR2 FQNEAQ (reference sequence). The CDR3 totals 14 residues. Trimming stripped 3 bases from V and 7 bases from J, with 16 bases between. CDR3 sequence (DNA): TGTGCCAGCAGCTTTGGCAGGGGAGGTGGAGAGCAGTACTTC. It yields the protein CASSFGRGGGEQYF.

The chain recombines TRBV11-2 with TRBJ2-2; 9 nucleotides agree with TRBD1. Trimming at V came to 3 bases and at J to 6 bases, leaving 8 bases not matched to a gene. CDR1 SGHAT and CDR2 FQNNGV come from the germline V gene. The CDR3 sequence is 16 residues long. In DNA, the CDR3 is TGTGCCAGCAGCTTGGGGGGACAGGGATGGGCCGGGGAGCTGTTTTTT. Translating it yields CASSLGGQGWAGELFF.

This clonotype came up many times. V gene TRBV27 combines with J gene TRBJ1-5, with TRBD1 as a possible D gene (6 bases). Germline V lookup: CDR1 MNHEY, CDR2 SMNVEV (reference sequence). The CDR3 has 15 amino acids. V was pared by 8 bases and J by 6 bases, with 20 bases between. Written as DNA, the CDR3 is TGTGCCAGCGGAACGGAGACAGGTCCAGGTCAGCCCCAGCATTTT. Protein product: CASGTETGPGQPQHF.

This rearrangement joins TRBV5-1 to TRBJ1-1; TRBD1 agrees at 7 bases. The CDR3 has 15 residues. Germline assignment: CDR1 SGHRS and CDR2 YFSETQ. V shed 0 bases and J 4 bases; nucleotides not matched to a gene: 6. The CDR3, as DNA: TGCGCCAGCAGCTTGGATACAGGGGTATCCACTGAAGCTTTCTTT. The encoded protein is CASSLDTGVSTEAFF.

This chain's CDR3 is CSARDQRGRNEQYF. The DNA for the CDR3 is TGCAGTGCTAGAGATCAGCGGGGGCGAAATGAGCAGTATTTT. V and J are TRBV20-1 and TRBJ2-3; 8 nucleotides line up with TRBD2. V was pared by 0 bases and J by 11 bases, with 10 bases of the junction left unmatched. CDR3 size: 14 residues. The germline gives CDR1 DFQATT, CDR2 SNEGSKA (reference sequence).